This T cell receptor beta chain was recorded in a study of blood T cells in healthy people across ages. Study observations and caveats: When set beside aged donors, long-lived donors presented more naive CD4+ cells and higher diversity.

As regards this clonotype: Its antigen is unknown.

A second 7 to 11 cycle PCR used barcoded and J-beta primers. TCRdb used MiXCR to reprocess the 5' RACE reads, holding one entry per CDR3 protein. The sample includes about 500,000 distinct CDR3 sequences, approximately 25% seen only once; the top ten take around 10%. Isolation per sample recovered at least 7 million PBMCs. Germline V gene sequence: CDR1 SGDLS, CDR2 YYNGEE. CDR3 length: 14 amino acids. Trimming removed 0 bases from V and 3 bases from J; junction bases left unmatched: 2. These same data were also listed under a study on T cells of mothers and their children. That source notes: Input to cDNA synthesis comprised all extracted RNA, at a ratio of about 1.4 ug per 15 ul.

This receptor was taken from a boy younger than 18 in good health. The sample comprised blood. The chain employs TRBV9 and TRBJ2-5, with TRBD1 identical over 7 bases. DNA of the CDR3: TGTGCCAGCAGCGTAGTAGGGGGCGAAGAGACCCAGTACTTC. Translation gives CASSVVGGEETQYF.